The 13 T cell receptor beta chains reported below all come from one sample, sequenced in a study of blood T cell repertoires in COVID-19. Here immunoSEQ multiplex PCR was the method, and the copy in TCRdb shows in-frame clones only, minus some. The sample lists approximately 73,000 clones; roughly nine tenths were seen once. Sequencing used peripheral blood. These TCRs come from an older man with acute or convalescent COVID-19.

V is TRBV29-1 and J is TRBJ1-1; D unclear. In germline, CDR1 is SQVTM, CDR2 ANQGSEA. V gave up 7 bases and J gave up 1 base, with 7 bases separating them. This CDR3 is 11 amino acids long. In nucleotides, the CDR3 is TGCAGCGCCTCTAGGAACACTGAAGCTTTCTTT. It translates to CSASRNTEAFF. Full variable domain (rest looked up from reference TRBV29-1 and TRBJ1-1): SAVISQKPSRDICQRGTSLTIQCQVDSQVTMMFWYRQQPGQSLTLIATANQGSEATYESGFVIDKFPISRPNLTFSTLTVSNMSPEDSSIYLCSASRNTEAFFGQGTRLTVV.

The chain joins TRBV7-3 to TRBJ1-1, with D maybe TRBD1 (5 bases). The V and J ends lost 2 bases and 5 bases respectively, with 21 bases between them. CDR3 length: 17 residues. Germline lookup yields CDR1 SGHTA and CDR2 FQGTGA. The DNA for the CDR3 is TGTGCCAGCAGCTTAGGCGGGGGGTTCGGAGGAGGGACTGAAGCTTTCTTT. Translated: CASSLGGGFGGGTEAFF.

Concerning this clone: The same CDR3 is also encoded by other DNA sequences in this sample. The V call is TRBV6-5, the J call TRBJ1-1; tentative D call: TRBD1 (5 bases). The germline V and J ends were trimmed by 0 bases and 4 bases, with 9 bases remaining between them. Germline V gives CDR1 MNHEY, CDR2 SVGAGI. The CDR3 runs 14 residues. CDR3 region: CASSYSMGGTEAFF. DNA of the CDR3: TGTGCCAGCAGTTACTCCATGGGGGGCACTGAAGCTTTCTTT.

The chain uses TRBV30 and TRBJ1-3, with 8 bases matching TRBD1. CDR1 GTSNPN and CDR2 SVGIG come from the germline V gene (reference sequence). V shed 7 bases and J 0 bases; nucleotides not matched to a gene: 5. The CDR3 sequence is 14 residues long. CDR3 DNA sequence: TGTGCCTTCACACAGGGGGTCTCTGGAAACACCATATATTTT. It codes for CAFTQGVSGNTIYF.

In nucleotides, the CDR3 is TGTGCCAGCAGTGAAGTTCAGGATAGGCGGCAGTTCTTC. It translates to CASSEVQDRRQFF. This chain uses TRBV6-1 with TRBJ2-1; D not resolved. Germline CDR1 reads MNHNS; CDR2 reads SASEGT. This CDR3 region has 13 residues. V lost 1 base, J lost 12 bases, and 13 bases lay in between.

V and J are TRBV10-1 and TRBJ1-3, with 9 bases matching TRBD1. With V trimmed by 6 bases and J by 3 bases, 9 bases remained unmatched. The CDR3 is 16 amino acids. Looked up from germline, CDR1 is WNHNN and CDR2 is SYGVQD (reference sequence). CDR3 nucleotide sequence: TGCGCCAGCAGCGCATCCCGGACAGGGGATGGAAACACCATATATTTT. Protein: CASSASRTGDGNTIYF.

V and J are TRBV2 and TRBJ2-7, with D possibly being TRBD1 (6 bases). Deletions cut 5 bases from V and 2 bases from J, with 13 bases between. Germline V CDR1 and CDR2: SNHLY, FYNNEI. The CDR3 is made up of 14 amino acids. The CDR3: CASSYRVGPYEQYF. The CDR3, as DNA: TGTGCCAGCAGTTACAGGGTAGGACCCTACGAGCAGTACTTC.

V and J are TRBV2 and TRBJ1-3; D not resolved. CDR1 and CDR2 (germline): SNHLY, FYNNEI. This CDR3 is built from 15 residues. Trimming cost V 0 bases and J 2 bases, with 8 bases left between them. The CDR3 nucleotides are TGTGCCAGCAGTGAAGCGCTAAATACTGGAAACACCATATATTTT. Translating gives CASSEALNTGNTIYF.

The chain joins TRBV7-9 to TRBJ1-3; D call uncertain. The CDR3 contains 16 residues. V dropped 3 bases and J dropped 4 bases, with 16 bases sitting between them. The V gene's germline CDR1 is SEHNR and CDR2 FQNEAQ (reference sequence). The CDR3 sequence is CASSFLGRPSGNTIYF. CDR3 nucleotides: TGTGCCAGCAGCTTTTTGGGCAGGCCATCGGGAAACACCATATATTTT.

The rearrangement links TRBV30 to TRBJ2-6; D gene ambiguous. The CDR3 consists of 14 residues. Germline CDR1 and CDR2: GTSNPN and SVGIG (reference sequence). Trimming removed 0 bases from V and 2 bases from J, with 5 bases in between. The DNA of the CDR3 is TGTGCCTGGAGTGTAGGAGCTGGGGCCAACGTCCTGACTTTC. This encodes CAWSVGAGANVLTF. Variable domain in full (rest from reference TRBV30 and TRBJ2-6): SQTIHQWPATLVQPVGSPLSLECTVEGTSNPNLYWYRQAAGRGLQLLFYSVGIGQISSEVPQNLSASRPQDRQFILSSKKLLLSDSGFYLCAWSVGAGANVLTFGAGSRLTVL.

The gene calls are TRBV27 and TRBJ2-3; 8 bases match TRBD1. V was clipped by 2 bases and J by 2 bases; unmatched bases: 3. The CDR3 loop spans 15 amino acids. From germline, CDR1 is MNHEY and CDR2 SMNVEV (reference sequence). This CDR3 reads CASSLQGAITDTQYF. The CDR3 region has the DNA TGTGCCAGCAGTTTACAGGGGGCTATCACAGATACGCAGTATTTT.

The V gene is TRBV2, the J gene TRBJ2-3, with TRBD2 matching 8 bases. Trimming removed 6 bases from V and 1 base from J; junction bases left unmatched: 9. The CDR3 runs to 16 residues. Germline V gives CDR1 SNHLY, CDR2 FYNNEI. CDR3 loop: CASSLRGRGGTDTQYF. CDR3 bases: TGTGCCAGCAGCCTCCGGGGGCGGGGGGGCACAGATACGCAGTATTTT.

The rearrangement links TRBV6-5 to TRBJ1-1; D may be TRBD1 (6 bases). The V end lost 6 bases, the J end lost 0 bases, and 14 bases lay between the germline ends. This CDR3 contains 15 residues. Germline CDR1 is MNHEY and CDR2 is SVGAGI. The CDR3 nucleotides are TGTGCCAGCAGCCAGGGGCGGACACTGAACACTGAAGCTTTCTTT. Translation: CASSQGRTLNTEAFF.